This T cell receptor beta chain is drawn from a study of shared clonotypes between healthy human individuals. Study-wide results and limits: Naive subsets, compared against memory subsets, generally had larger estimated richness values. It was anticipated that sequencing depth would influence how many clonotypes donors shared.

CD45RA-negative memory and CD45RA+ naive subsets were split from the CD4+ cells. The method was immunoSEQ multiplex PCR; TCRdb's version includes in-frame clones alone and lacks a portion of them. The sample lists 2 million to 2.5 million clones; 90% to 95% were seen once. This clone was detected only a few times. Its antigen remains unknown. Germline V gene data show CDR1 as SGHRS and CDR2 as YFSETQ. The trim removed 4 bases at V and 2 bases at J, leaving 2 bases unmatched. The CDR3 sequence is 14 residues long. This rearrangement joins TRBV5-1 to TRBJ1-5; 8 positions match TRBD1. The material sequenced was naive CD4+ T cells from PBMCs. Stated subset: CD45RA+ positively selected. This clonotype was obtained from a young man in good health. Some clones in this sample may be carry-over from other donors' samples. The CDR3 spells CASSVTGGNQPQHF. The CDR3 coding sequence is TGCGCCAGCAGCGTGACAGGGGGCAATCAGCCCCAGCATTTT.